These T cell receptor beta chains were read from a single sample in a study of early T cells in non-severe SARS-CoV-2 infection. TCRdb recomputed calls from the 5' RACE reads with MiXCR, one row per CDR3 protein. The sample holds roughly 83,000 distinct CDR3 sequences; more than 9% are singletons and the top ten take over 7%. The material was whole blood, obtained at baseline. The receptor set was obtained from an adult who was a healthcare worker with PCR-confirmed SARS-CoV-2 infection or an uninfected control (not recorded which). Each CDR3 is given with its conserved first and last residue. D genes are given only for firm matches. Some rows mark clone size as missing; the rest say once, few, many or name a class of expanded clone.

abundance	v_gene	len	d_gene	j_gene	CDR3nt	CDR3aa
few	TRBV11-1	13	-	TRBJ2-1	TGTGCCAGCAGCTTAGCTAGAGACAATGAGCAGTTCTTC	CASSLARDNEQFF
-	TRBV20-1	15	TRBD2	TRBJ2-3	TGCAGTGCTTATCCTAGCGGGAGGCCCACAGATACGCAGTATTTT	CSAYPSGRPTDTQYF
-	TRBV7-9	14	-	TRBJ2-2	TGTGCCAGCAGCTCCCTCAGCCGGTCCGGGGAGCTGTTTTTT	CASSSLSRSGELFF
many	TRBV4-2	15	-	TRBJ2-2	TGTGCCAGCAGCCAAGGTTCGGATTACACCGGGGAGCTGTTTTTT	CASSQGSDYTGELFF
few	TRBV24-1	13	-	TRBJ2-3	TGTGCCACCAGTGATTTTATTCTACCCACGCAGTATTTT	CATSDFILPTQYF
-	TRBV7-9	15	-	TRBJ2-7	TGTGCCAGCAGCTTAGAAAGGTTGAGCTCCTACGAGCAGTACTTC	CASSLERLSSYEQYF
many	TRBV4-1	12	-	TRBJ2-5	TGCGCCAGCAGCCAAGATCGCGAGACCCAGTACTTC	CASSQDRETQYF
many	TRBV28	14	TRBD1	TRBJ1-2	TGTGCCAGCAGTGACAGGGGGCAAGACTATGGCTACACCTTC	CASSDRGQDYGYTF
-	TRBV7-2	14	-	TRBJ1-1	TGTGCCAGCAGCTTACGCTCCCCGAACACTGAAGCTTTCTTT	CASSLRSPNTEAFF
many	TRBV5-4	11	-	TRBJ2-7	TGTGCCAGCAGCCCCGGCTACGAGCAGTACTTC	CASSPGYEQYF
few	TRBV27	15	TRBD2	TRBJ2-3	TGTGCCAGCAGTTTAAGGCTAGCGGGAGTTGGTACGCAGTATTTT	CASSLRLAGVGTQYF
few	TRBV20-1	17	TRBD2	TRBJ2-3	TGCAGTGCTAGTGGCGCGGGAGGTTCCGCTAGCACAGATACGCAGTATTTT	CSASGAGGSASTDTQYF
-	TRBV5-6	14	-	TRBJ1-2	TGTGCCAGCAGCTTGAGGGACGTACGCTATGGCTACACCTTC	CASSLRDVRYGYTF
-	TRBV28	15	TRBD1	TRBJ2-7	TGTGCCAGCAGTTCCGACAGGGCCCTCTTCTACGAGCAGTACTTC	CASSSDRALFYEQYF
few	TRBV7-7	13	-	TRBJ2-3	TGTGCCAGCAGCTTCGCCTTCGGGGATACGCAGTATTTT	CASSFAFGDTQYF
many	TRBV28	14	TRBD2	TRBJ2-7	TGTGCCAGCAGTTTAACGGGGGGGTTGGACGAGCAGTACTTC	CASSLTGGLDEQYF
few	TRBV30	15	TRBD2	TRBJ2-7	TGTGCCTGGGGCGGTAGCGGGAGGGCCGCCTACGAGCAGTACTTC	CAWGGSGRAAYEQYF
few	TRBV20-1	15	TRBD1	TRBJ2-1	TGCAGTGCCCCAGGACAGGGGGGATTCTACAATGAGCAGTTCTTC	CSAPGQGGFYNEQFF
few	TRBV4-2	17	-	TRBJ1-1	TGTGCCAGCAGCCAGCCCCGGGCCTCAAAAGCGAACACTGAAGCTTTCTTT	CASSQPRASKANTEAFF
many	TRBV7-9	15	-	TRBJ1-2	TGTGCCAGCAGCCCGCAGCGCTCCGAAAACTATGGCTACACCTTC	CASSPQRSENYGYTF
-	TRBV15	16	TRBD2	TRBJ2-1	TGTGCCACCAGCAGGCCTCAGCGGGAGGACTACAATGAGCAGTTCTTC	CATSRPQREDYNEQFF
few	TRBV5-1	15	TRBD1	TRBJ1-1	TGCGCCAGCAGCTTGGGGGACAGGATGAACACTGAAGCTTTCTTT	CASSLGDRMNTEAFF
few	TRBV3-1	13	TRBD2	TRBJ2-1	TGTGCCAGCAGCTCGCCGGGACTAGCGGGAGAGCTCTTC	CASSSPGLAGELF
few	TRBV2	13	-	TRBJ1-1	TGTGCCAGCAACCGGGACGGCGACTCTGGAGCTTTCTTT	CASNRDGDSGAFF
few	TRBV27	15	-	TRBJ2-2	TGTGCCAGCAGTGCGCGCAACCAGGGATACGGGGAGCTGTTTTTT	CASSARNQGYGELFF
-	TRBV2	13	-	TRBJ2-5	TGTGCCAGCAGAGCGGCAGCCCAAGAGACCCAGTACTTC	CASRAAAQETQYF
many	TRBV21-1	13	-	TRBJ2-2	TGTGCCAGCACAGAGGGGGAGGCCGGGGAGCTGTTTTTT	CASTEGEAGELFF
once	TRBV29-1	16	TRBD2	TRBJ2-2	TGCAGCGTTTTGGGACTAGCGGGGCGAAACACCGGGGAGCTGTTTTTT	CSVLGLAGRNTGELFF
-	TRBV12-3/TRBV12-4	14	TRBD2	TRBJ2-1	TGTGCCAGCAGAGGGGAGGGTCGATACAATGAGCAGTTCTTC	CASRGEGRYNEQFF
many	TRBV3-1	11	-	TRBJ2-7	TGTGCCAGCAGGGACCACTACGAGCAGTACTTC	CASRDHYEQYF
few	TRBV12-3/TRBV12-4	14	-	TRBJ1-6	TGTGCCAGCAGTGCCGGACAGAAGGGTTCACCCCTCCACTTT	CASSAGQKGSPLHF
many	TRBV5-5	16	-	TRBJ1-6	TGTGCCAGCAGCCCAGGGGTCCCTGGTCCTAAATCACCCCTCCACTTT	CASSPGVPGPKSPLHF
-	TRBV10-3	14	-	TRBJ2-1	TGTGCCATCAGTGTTGGGACCAATTACAATGAGCAGTTCTTC	CAISVGTNYNEQFF
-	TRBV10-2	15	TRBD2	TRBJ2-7	TGCGCCAGCAGATTTAGCGGGAGAGGAGCCTACGAGCAGTACTTC	CASRFSGRGAYEQYF
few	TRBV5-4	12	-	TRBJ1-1	TGTGCCAGCAGCTTCAGAGATTCTTACGCTTTCTTT	CASSFRDSYAFF
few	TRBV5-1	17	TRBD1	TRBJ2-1	TGCGCCAGCAGCTTAGAATGGGACAGGGTTCAGATCCGGGAGCAGTTCTTC	CASSLEWDRVQIREQFF
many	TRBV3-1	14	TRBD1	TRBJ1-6	TGTGCCAGCAGACCCACAGGGGTTAATTCCGCTCTCCACTTT	CASRPTGVNSALHF
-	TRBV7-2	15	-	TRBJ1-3	TGTGCCAGCAGCTTATCGAGAGGCTCTGGAAACACCATATATTTT	CASSLSRGSGNTIYF
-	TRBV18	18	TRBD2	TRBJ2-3	TGTGCCAGCTCACCACTGCCTTCCGCGGGAGGATCCACAGATACGCAGTATTTT	CASSPLPSAGGSTDTQYF
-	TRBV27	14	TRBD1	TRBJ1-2	TGTGCCAGCGGGAGGGGGCGAGGAGACTATGGCTACACCTTC	CASGRGRGDYGYTF
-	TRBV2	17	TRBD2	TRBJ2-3	TGTGCCAGCAGGAAAACTACTAGCGGGACCCCGTCTGATACGCAGTATTTT	CASRKTTSGTPSDTQYF
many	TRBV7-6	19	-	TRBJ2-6	TGTGCCAGCAGCCCCGACGGGTACAGGACCTACTCTGGGGCCAACGTCCTGACTTTC	CASSPDGYRTYSGANVLTF
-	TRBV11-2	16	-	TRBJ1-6	TGTGCCAGCAGCGATCCTCCAGGACAAAGGTCTTCACCCCTCCACTTT	CASSDPPGQRSSPLHF
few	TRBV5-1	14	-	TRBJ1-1	TGCGCCAGCAGCCCGACACAGGGTTGGACTGAAGCTTTCTTT	CASSPTQGWTEAFF
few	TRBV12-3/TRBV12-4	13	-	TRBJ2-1	TGTGCCACCCAGGGCTCGTTGTACAATGAGCAGTTCTTC	CATQGSLYNEQFF
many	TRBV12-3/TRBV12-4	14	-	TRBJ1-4	TGTGCCAGCAGACCCCTTGGGACCTCTGAAAAACTGTTTTTT	CASRPLGTSEKLFF
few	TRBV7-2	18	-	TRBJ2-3	TGTGCCAGCAGCTTAAGGGGGGCTAGCGGATTACGCACAGATACGCAGTATTTT	CASSLRGASGLRTDTQYF
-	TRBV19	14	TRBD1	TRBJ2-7	TGTGCCAGTAGTAAGGCACAGGGGGCCTACGTGCAGTACTTC	CASSKAQGAYVQYF
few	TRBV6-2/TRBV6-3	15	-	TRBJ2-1	TGTGCCAGCACACCCCCGAAAGTGGCGGGAAATGAGCAGTTCTTC	CASTPPKVAGNEQFF
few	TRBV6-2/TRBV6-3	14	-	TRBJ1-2	TGTGCCAGCAGACCTCTAGGACAGTCCTATGGCTACACCTTC	CASRPLGQSYGYTF
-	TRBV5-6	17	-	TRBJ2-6	TGTGCCAGCAGCTTGGCACTCGGAACTACTGGGGCCAACGTCCTGACTTTC	CASSLALGTTGANVLTF
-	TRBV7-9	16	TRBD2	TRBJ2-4	TGTGCCAGCAGTTCGATAGCGGGAGTAGCCAAAAACATTCAGTACTTC	CASSSIAGVAKNIQYF
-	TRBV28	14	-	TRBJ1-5	TGTGCCAGCCGCCCTCCGGGAGGCGGCCAGCCCCAGCATTTT	CASRPPGGGQPQHF